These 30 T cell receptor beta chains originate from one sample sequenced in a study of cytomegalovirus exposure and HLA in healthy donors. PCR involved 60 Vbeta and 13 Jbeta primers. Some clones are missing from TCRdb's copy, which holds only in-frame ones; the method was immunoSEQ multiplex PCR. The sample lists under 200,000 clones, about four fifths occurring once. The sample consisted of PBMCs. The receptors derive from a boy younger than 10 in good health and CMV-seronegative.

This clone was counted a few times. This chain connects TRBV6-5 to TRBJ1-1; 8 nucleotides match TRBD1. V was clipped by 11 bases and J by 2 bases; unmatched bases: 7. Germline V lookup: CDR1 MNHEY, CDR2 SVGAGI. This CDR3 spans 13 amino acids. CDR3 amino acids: CASNRGVNTEAFF. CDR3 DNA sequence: TGTGCCTCGAACAGGGGGGTTAACACTGAAGCTTTCTTT.

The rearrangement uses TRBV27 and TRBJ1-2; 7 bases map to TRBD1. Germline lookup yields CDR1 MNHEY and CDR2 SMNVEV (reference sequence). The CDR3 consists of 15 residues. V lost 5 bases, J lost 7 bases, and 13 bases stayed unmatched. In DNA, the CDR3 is TGTGCCAGCAGTAAAAAGACAGGGTTGGAGGGTGGCTACACCTTC. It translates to CASSKKTGLEGGYTF.

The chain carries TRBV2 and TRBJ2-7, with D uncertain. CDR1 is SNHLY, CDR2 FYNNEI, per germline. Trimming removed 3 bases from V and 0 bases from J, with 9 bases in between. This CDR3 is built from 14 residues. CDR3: CASSDATTSYEQYF. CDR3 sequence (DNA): TGTGCCAGCAGTGACGCTACTACCTCCTACGAGCAGTACTTC.

CDR3 sequence (DNA): TGTGCCAGCAGTTTGGGGTACCTTGGGACAGCTAATAATTCACCCCTCCACTTT. Protein product: CASSLGYLGTANNSPLHF. The genes are TRBV27 and TRBJ1-6, with TRBD1 matching 7 bases. Germline V lookup: CDR1 MNHEY, CDR2 SMNVEV (reference sequence). The CDR3 spans 18 residues. The J segment lost 5 bases and the V segment lost 3 bases, leaving 13 bases of the junction unmatched.

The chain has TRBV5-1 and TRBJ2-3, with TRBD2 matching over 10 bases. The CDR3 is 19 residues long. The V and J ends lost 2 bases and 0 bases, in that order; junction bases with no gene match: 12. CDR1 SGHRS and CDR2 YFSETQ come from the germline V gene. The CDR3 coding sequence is TGCGCCAGCAGCTTAAGATCACTAGCGGGACCCGCTAGCACAGATACGCAGTATTTT. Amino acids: CASSLRSLAGPASTDTQYF.

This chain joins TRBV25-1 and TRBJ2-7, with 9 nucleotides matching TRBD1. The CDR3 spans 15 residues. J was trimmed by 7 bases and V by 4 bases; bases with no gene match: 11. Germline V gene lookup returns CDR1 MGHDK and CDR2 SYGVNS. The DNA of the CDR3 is TGTGCCAGCAGTGCCCTCAGACAGGGGGGAGGGGAGCAGTACTTC. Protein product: CASSALRQGGGEQYF.

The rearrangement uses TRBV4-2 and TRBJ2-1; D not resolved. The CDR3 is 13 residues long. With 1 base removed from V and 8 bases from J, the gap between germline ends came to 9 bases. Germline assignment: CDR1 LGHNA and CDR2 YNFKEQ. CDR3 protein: CASSQGLFDEQFF. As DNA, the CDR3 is TGTGCCAGCAGCCAAGGACTTTTTGATGAGCAGTTCTTC.

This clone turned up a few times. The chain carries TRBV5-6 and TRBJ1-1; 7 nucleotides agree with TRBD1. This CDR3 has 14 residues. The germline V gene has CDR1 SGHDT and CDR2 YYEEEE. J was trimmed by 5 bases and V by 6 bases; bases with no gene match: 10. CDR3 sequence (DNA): TGTGCCAGCATCCAGCAGGGGGTGTTTACTGAAGCTTTCTTT. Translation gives CASIQQGVFTEAFF. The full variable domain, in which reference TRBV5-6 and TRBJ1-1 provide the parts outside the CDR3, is DAGVTQSPTHLIKTRGQQVTLRCSPKSGHDTVSWYQQALGQGPQFIFQYYEEEERQRGNFPDRFSGHQFPNYSSELNVNALLLGDSALYLCASIQQGVFTEAFFGQGTRLTVV.

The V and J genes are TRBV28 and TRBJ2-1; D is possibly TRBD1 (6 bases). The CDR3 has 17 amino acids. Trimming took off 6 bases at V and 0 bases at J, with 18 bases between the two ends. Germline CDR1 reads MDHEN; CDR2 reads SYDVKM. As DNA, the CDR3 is TGTGCCAGCAGCCTGAGAGGGGGTCACATCTCCTACAATGAGCAGTTCTTC. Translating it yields CASSLRGGHISYNEQFF.

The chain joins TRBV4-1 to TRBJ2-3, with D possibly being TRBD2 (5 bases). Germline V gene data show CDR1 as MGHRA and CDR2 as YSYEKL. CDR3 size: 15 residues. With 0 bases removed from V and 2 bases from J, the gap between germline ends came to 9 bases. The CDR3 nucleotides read TGCGCCAGCAGCCAAGAAGAGGGATCCACAGATACGCAGTATTTT. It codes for CASSQEEGSTDTQYF.

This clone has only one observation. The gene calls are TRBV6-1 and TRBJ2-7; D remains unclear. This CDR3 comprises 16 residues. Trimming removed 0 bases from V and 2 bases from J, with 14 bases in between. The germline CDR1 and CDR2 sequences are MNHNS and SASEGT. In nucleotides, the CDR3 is TGTGCCAGCAGTGAAGCGCTGGAGACTTCTACCTACGAGCAGTACTTC. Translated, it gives CASSEALETSTYEQYF.

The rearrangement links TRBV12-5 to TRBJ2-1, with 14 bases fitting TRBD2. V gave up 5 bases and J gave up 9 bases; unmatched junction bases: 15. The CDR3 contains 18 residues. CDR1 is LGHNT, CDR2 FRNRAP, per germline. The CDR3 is CASGVSFPGLAGVREQFF. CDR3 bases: TGTGCTAGTGGTGTATCATTTCCGGGACTAGCGGGAGTACGTGAGCAGTTCTTC.

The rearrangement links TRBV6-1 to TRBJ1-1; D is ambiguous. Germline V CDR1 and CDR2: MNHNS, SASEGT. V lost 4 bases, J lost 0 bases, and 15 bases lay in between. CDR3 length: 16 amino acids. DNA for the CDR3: TGTGCCAGCAGTGTATTCTATGGGAGACTGAACACTGAAGCTTTCTTT. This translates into CASSVFYGRLNTEAFF.

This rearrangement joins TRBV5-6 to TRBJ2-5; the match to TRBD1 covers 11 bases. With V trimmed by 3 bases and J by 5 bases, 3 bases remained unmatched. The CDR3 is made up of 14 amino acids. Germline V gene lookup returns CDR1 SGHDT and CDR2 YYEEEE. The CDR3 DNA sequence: TGTGCCAGCAGCTGGGACAGGGGGTCGGAGACCCAGTACTTC. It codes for CASSWDRGSETQYF.

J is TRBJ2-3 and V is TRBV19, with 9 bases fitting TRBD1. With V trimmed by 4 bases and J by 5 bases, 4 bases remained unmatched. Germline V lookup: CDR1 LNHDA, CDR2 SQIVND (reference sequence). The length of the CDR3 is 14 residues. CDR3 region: CASSRDRDLDTQYF. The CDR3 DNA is TGTGCCAGTAGTAGGGACAGGGATTTAGATACGCAGTATTTT.

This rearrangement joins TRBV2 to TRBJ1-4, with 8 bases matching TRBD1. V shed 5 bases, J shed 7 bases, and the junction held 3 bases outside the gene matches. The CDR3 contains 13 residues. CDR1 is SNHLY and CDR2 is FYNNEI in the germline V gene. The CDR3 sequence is CASSSRGREKLFF. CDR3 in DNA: TGTGCCAGCAGTAGCAGGGGGCGTGAAAAACTGTTTTTT.

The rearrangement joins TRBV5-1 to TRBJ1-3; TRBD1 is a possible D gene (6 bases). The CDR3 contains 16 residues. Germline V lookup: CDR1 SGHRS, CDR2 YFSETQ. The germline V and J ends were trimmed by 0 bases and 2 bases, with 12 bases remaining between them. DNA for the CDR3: TGCGCCAGCAGCTTGGCCGCGGCAGGGGCTGGAAACACCATATATTTT. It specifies CASSLAAAGAGNTIYF.

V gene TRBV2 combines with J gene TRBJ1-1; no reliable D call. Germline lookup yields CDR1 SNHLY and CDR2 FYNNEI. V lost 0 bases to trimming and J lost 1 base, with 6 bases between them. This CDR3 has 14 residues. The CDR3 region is CASSEAYRNTEAFF. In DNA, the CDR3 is TGTGCCAGCAGTGAAGCGTACAGGAACACTGAAGCTTTCTTT.

The CDR3 protein is CASRRRRSYGYTF. CDR3 DNA sequence: TGTGCCAGCAGGCGGCGCCGCAGCTATGGCTACACCTTC. The chain joins TRBV2 to TRBJ1-2; D ambiguous. The germline gives CDR1 SNHLY, CDR2 FYNNEI. The V end lost 6 bases, the J end lost 4 bases, and 12 bases lay between the germline ends. This CDR3 region has 13 residues. Combining the CDR3 with reference TRBV2 and TRBJ1-2 gives the whole variable domain EPEVTQTPSHQVTQMGQEVILRCVPISNHLYFYWYRQILGQKVEFLVSFYNNEISEKSEIFDDQFSVERPDGSNFTLKIRSTKLEDSAMYFCASRRRRSYGYTFGSGTRLTVV.

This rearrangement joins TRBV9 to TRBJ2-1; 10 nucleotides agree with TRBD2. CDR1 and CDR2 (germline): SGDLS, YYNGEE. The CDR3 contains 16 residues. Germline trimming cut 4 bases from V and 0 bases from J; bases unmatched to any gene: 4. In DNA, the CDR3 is TGTGCCAGCAGCTTTGGACTAGCGGACTCCTACAATGAGCAGTTCTTC. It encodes CASSFGLADSYNEQFF. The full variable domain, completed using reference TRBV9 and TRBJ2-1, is DSGVTQTPKHLITATGQRVTLRCSPRSGDLSVYWYQQSLDQGLQFLIQYYNGEERAKGNILERFSAQQFPDLHSELNLSSLELGDSALYFCASSFGLADSYNEQFFGPGTRLTVL.

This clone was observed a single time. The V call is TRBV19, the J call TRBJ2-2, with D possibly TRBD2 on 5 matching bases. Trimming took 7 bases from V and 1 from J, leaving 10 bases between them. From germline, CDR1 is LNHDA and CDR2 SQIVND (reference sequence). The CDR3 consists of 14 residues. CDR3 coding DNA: TGTGCCAGTAACGGGCGGGTGAACACCGGGGAGCTGTTTTTT. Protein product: CASNGRVNTGELFF.

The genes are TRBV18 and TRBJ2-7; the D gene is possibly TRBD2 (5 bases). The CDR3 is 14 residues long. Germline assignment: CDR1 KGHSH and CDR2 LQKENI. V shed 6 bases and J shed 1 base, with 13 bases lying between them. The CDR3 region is CASSPGIGSYEQYF. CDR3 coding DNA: TGTGCCAGCTCTCCGGGGATTGGTTCCTACGAGCAGTACTTC.

The chain's CDR3 is CASSPQGIRRADTQYF. CDR3 bases: TGTGCCAGCAGCCCACAGGGTATTCGGCGTGCAGATACGCAGTATTTT. The chain employs TRBV7-6 and TRBJ2-3, with TRBD1 as a possible D gene (6 bases). Germline-derived CDR1 and CDR2 are SGHVS and FNYEAQ. Trimming pared 5 bases from V and 4 bases from J, leaving 19 bases between. The CDR3 is 16 residues long. Supplemented by reference TRBV7-6 and TRBJ2-3, the full variable domain reads GAGVSQSPRYKVTKRGQDVALRCDPISGHVSLYWYRQALGQGPEFLTYFNYEAQQDKSGLPNDRFSAERPEGSISTLTIQRTEQRDSAMYRCASSPQGIRRADTQYFGPGTRLTVL.

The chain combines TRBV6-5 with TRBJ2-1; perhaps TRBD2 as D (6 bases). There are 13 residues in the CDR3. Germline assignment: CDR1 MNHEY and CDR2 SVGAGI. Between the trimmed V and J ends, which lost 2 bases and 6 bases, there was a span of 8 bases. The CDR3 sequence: CASSYGGTNEQFF. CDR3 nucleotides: TGTGCCAGCAGTTACGGAGGGACCAATGAGCAGTTCTTC.

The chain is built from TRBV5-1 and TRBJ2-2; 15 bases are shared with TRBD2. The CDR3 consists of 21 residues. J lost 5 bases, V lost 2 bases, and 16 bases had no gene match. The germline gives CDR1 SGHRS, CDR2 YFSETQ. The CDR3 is CASSFALPKGLAGGRTGELFF. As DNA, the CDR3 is TGCGCCAGCAGCTTCGCCCTCCCGAAGGGACTAGCGGGAGGAAGGACCGGGGAGCTGTTTTTT.

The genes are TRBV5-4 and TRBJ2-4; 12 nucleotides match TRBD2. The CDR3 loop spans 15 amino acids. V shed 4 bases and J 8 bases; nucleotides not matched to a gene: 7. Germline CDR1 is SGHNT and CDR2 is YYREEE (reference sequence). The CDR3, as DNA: TGTGCCAGCAGCCTCGGGACTAGCGGGTATGACATTCAGTACTTC. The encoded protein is CASSLGTSGYDIQYF.

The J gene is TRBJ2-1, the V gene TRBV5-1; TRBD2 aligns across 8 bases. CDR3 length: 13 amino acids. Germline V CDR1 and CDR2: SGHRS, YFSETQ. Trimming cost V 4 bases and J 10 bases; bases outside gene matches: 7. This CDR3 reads CASSLPGLAEQFF. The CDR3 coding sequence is TGCGCCAGCAGCCTTCCTGGACTAGCCGAGCAGTTCTTC.

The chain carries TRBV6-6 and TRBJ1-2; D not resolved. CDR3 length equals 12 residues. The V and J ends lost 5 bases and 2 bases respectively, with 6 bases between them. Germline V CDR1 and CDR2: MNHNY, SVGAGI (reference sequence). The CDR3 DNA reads TGTGCCAGCAGTCCGGTGAACTATGGCTACACCTTC. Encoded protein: CASSPVNYGYTF.

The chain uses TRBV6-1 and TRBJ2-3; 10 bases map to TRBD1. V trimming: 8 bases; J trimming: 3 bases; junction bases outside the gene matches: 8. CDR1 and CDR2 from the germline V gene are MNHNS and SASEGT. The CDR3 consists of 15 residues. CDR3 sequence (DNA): TGTGCCAGCCCGACAGGGGGCTTAAGTACAGATACGCAGTATTTT. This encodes CASPTGGLSTDTQYF.

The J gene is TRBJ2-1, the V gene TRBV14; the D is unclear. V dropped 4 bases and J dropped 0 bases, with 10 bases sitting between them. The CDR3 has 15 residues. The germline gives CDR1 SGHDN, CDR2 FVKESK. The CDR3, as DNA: TGTGCCAGCAGCCCCATCCCGAGCTCCTACAATGAGCAGTTCTTC. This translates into CASSPIPSSYNEQFF.